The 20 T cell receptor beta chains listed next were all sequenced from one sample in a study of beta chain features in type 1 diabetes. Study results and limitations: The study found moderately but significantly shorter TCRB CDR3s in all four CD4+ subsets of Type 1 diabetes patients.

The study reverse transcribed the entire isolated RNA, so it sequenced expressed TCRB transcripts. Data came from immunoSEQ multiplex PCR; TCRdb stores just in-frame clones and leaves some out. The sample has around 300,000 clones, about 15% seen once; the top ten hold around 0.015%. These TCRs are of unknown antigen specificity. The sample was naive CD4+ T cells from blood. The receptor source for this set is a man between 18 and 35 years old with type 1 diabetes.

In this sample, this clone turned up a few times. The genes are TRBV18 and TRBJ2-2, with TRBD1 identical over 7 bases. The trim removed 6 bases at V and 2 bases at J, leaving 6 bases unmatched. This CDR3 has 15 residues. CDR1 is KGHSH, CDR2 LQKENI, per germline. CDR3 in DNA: TGTGCCAGCTCGCGACAGGGTTACAACACCGGGGAGCTGTTTTTT. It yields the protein CASSRQGYNTGELFF.

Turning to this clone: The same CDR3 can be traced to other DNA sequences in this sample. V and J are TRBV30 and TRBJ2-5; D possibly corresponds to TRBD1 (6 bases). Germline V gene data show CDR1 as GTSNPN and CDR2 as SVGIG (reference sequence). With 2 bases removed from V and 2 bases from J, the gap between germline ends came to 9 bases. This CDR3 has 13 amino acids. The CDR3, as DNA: TGTGCCTGGAGTACCGGGACACAAGAGACCCAGTACTTC. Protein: CAWSTGTQETQYF.

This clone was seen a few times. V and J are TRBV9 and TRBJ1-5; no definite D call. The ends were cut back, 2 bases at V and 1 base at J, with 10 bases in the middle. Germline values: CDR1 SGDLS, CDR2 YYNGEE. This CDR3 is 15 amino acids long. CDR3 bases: TGTGCCAGCAGCGTGGGAGCTAGCAGCAATCAGCCCCAGCATTTT. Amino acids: CASSVGASSNQPQHF.

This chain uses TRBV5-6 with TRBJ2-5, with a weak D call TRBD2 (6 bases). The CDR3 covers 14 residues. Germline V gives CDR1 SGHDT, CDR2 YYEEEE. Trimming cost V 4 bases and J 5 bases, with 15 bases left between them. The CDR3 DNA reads TGTGCCAGCAGCACCGGGACTTCGCTTGAGACCCAGTACTTC. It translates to CASSTGTSLETQYF.

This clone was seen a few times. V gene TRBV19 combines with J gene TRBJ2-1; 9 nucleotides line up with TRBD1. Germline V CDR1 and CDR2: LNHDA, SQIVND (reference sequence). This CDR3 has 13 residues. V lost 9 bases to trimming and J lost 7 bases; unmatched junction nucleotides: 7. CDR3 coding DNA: TGTGCCAGCAGGACAGGGGAATTGAATGAGCAGTTCTTC. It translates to CASRTGELNEQFF.

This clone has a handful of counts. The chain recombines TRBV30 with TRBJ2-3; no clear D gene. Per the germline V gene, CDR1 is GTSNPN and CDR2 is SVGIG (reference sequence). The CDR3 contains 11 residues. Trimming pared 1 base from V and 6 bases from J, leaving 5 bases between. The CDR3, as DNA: TGTGCCTGGAGTGCCGAGGATACGCAGTATTTT. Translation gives CAWSAEDTQYF. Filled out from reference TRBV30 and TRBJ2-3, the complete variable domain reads SQTIHQWPATLVQPVGSPLSLECTVEGTSNPNLYWYRQAAGRGLQLLFYSVGIGQISSEVPQNLSASRPQDRQFILSSKKLLLSDSGFYLCAWSAEDTQYFGPGTRLTVL.

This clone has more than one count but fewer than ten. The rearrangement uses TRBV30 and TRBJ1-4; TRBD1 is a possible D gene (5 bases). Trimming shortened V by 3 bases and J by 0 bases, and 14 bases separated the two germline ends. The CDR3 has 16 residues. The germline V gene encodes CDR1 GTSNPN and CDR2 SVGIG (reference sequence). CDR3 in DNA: TGTGCCTGGAGCCCGGTGGGGCAGACAACTAATGAAAAACTGTTTTTT. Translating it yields CAWSPVGQTTNEKLFF.

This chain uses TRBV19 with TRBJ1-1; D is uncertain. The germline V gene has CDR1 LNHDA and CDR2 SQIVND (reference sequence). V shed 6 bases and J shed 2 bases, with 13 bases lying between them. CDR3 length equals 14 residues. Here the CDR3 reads CASSPDPGNTEAFF. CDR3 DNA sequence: TGTGCCAGTAGCCCGGACCCGGGAAACACTGAAGCTTTCTTT.

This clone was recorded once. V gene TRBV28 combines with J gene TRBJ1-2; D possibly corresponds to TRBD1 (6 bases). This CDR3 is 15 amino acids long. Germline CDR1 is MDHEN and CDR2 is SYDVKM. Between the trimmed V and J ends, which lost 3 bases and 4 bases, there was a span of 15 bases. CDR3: CASSFVYWGLYGYTF. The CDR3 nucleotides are TGTGCCAGCAGTTTTGTCTACTGGGGGCTCTATGGCTACACCTTC.

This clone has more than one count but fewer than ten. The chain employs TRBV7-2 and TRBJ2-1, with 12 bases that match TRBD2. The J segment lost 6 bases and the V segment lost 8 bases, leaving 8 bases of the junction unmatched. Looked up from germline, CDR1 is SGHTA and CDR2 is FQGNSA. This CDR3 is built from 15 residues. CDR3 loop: CASRPPGLAGNEQFF. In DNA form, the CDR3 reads TGTGCCAGCCGACCTCCGGGACTAGCGGGCAATGAGCAGTTCTTC.

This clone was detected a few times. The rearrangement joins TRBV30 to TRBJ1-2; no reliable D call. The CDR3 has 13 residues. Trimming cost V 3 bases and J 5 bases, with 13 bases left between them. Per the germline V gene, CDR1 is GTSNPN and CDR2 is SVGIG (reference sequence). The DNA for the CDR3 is TGTGCCTGGAGCCCCGGTCTGGTGTATGGCTACACCTTC. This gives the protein CAWSPGLVYGYTF.

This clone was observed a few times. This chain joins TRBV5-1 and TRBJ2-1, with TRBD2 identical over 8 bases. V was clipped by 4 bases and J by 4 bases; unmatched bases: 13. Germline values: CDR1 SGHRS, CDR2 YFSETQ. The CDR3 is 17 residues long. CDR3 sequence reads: CASSGLTSAAAYNEQFF. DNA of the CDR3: TGCGCCAGCAGCGGACTGACTAGCGCGGCTGCATACAATGAGCAGTTCTTC.

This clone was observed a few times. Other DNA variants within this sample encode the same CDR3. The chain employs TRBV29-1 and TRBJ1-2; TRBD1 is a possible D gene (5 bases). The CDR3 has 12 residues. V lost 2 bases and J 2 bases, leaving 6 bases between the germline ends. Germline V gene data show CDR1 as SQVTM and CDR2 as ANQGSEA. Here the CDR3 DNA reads TGCAGCGTTGAACGACAGAACTATGGCTACACCTTC. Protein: CSVERQNYGYTF. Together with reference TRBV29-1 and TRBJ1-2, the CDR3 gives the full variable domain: SAVISQKPSRDICQRGTSLTIQCQVDSQVTMMFWYRQQPGQSLTLIATANQGSEATYESGFVIDKFPISRPNLTFSTLTVSNMSPEDSSIYLCSVERQNYGYTFGSGTRLTVV.

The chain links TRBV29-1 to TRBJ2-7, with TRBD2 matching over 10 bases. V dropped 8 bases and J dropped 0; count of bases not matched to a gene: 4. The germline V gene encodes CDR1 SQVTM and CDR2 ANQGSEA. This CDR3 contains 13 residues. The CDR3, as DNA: TGCAGCTTTCTAGCGGGGGCCTCCTACGAGCAGTACTTC. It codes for CSFLAGASYEQYF.

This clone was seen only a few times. CDR3 sequence (DNA): TGTGCCAGCAGCTTAGAATTAACCGGGGAGCTGTTTTTT. This translates into CASSLELTGELFF. V is TRBV7-9 and J is TRBJ2-2; no clear D gene. The CDR3 is 13 amino acids. Germline CDR1 and CDR2: SEHNR and FQNEAQ (reference sequence). The ends were cut back, 1 base at V and 5 bases at J, with 5 bases in the middle. Drawing the rest from reference TRBV7-9 and TRBJ2-2, the complete variable domain is DTGVSQNPRHKITKRGQNVTFRCDPISEHNRLYWYRQTLGQGPEFLTYFQNEAQLEKSRLLSDRFSAERPKGSFSTLEIQRTEQGDSAMYLCASSLELTGELFFGEGSRLTVL.

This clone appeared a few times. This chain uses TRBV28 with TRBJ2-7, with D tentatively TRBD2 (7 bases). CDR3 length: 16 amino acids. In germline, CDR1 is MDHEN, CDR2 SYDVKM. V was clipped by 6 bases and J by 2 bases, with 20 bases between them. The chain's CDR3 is CASRPGGHRQAYEQYF. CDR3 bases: TGTGCCAGCAGACCGGGGGGACACCGACAAGCCTACGAGCAGTACTTC.

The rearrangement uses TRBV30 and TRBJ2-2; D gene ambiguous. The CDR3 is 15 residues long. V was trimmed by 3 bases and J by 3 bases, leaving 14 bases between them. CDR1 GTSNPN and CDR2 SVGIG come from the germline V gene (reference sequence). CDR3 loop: CAWRGMGYHTGELFF. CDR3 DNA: TGTGCCTGGAGAGGTATGGGCTACCACACCGGGGAGCTGTTTTTT. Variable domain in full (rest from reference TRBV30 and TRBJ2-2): SQTIHQWPATLVQPVGSPLSLECTVEGTSNPNLYWYRQAAGRGLQLLFYSVGIGQISSEVPQNLSASRPQDRQFILSSKKLLLSDSGFYLCAWRGMGYHTGELFFGEGSRLTVL.

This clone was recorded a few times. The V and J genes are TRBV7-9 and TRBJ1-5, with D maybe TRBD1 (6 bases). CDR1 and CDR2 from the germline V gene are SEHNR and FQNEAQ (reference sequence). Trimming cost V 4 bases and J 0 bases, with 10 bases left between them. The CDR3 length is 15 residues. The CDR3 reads CASSWGTYSNQPQHF. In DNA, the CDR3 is TGTGCCAGCAGCTGGGGGACATATAGCAATCAGCCCCAGCATTTT. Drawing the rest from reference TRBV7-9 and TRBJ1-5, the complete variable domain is DTGVSQNPRHKITKRGQNVTFRCDPISEHNRLYWYRQTLGQGPEFLTYFQNEAQLEKSRLLSDRFSAERPKGSFSTLEIQRTEQGDSAMYLCASSWGTYSNQPQHFGDGTRLSIL.

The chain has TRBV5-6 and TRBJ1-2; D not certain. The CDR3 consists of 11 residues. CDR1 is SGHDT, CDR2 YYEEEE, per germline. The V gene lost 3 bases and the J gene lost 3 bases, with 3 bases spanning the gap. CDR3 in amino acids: CASSSDYGYTF. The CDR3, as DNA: TGTGCCAGCAGCTCGGACTATGGCTACACCTTC.

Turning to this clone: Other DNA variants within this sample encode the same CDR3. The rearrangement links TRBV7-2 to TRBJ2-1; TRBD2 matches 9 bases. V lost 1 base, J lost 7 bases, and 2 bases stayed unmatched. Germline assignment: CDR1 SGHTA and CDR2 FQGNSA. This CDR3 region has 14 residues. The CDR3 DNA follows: TGTGCCAGCAGCTTAGGCGCGGGGGGGAATGAGCAGTTCTTC. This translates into CASSLGAGGNEQFF.